The entry below describes one TCR beta chain. The data belong to a study of blood T cell repertoires in COVID-19. Enrollment of patients from Seattle took place during active infection, with longitudinal follow-up. As originally analysed: Estimation of nucleated cell counts was performed using reference gene primer amplification. Here immunoSEQ multiplex PCR was the method, and the copy in TCRdb shows in-frame clones only, minus some. The DNA was the basis for D and trimming; V, J and clone size are from that table. The sample carries some 180,000 clones, approximately 84% recorded once. The CDR3 has 15 amino acids. With 2 bases clipped from V and 7 bases from J, the junction kept 6 bases outside the gene matches. Germline lookup yields CDR1 MNHEY and CDR2 SVGEGT.

This TCR was recovered from a woman of 80 years or more with COVID-19, enrolled during active disease. This sequence joins TRBV6-2 or TRBV6-3 and TRBJ2-2, with TRBD1 matching 8 bases. Sequenced: peripheral blood. The CDR3 loop is CASSYPQGAGGELFF. The CDR3 bases are TGTGCCAGCAGTTACCCCCAGGGGGCTGGCGGGGAGCTGTTTTTT.